This paragraph covers one TCR beta chain sequence. The data were taken from a study of naive and memory T cell subsets. Amplification of ligated cDNA took four PCR rounds with SP2 and nested alpha and beta constant primers. TCRdb analysed the 5' RACE reads with MiXCR anew, one entry per CDR3 protein. The table shows about 62,000 distinct CDR3 sequences, with roughly 8.1% occurring only once. The CDR3 is 13 amino acids. CDR1 and CDR2 from the germline V gene are SQVTM and ANQGSEA. V shed 3 bases and J shed 1 base, with 9 bases lying between them. The library had UMIs added by 3' ligation of an oligonucleotide to TCR cDNA.

This receptor was obtained from a female donor in good health. The rearrangement joins TRBV29-1 to TRBJ1-1, with D possibly being TRBD1 (6 bases). DNA of the CDR3: TGCAGCGTTGATACAGGGCGGAACACTGAAGCTTTCTTT. Its translation is CSVDTGRNTEAFF.